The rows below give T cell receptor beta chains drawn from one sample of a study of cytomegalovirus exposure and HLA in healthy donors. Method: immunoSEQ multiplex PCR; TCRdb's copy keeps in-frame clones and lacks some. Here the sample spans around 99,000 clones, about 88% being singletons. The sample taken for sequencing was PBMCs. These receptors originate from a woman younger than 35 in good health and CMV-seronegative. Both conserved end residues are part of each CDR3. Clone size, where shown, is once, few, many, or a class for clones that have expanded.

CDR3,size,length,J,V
CASNLGGGGEQFF,.,13,TRBJ2-1,TRBV5-4
CASRGGTNEKLFF,.,13,TRBJ1-4,TRBV7-9
CASSVDSSYEQYF,.,13,.,TRBV9
CASSIYAWRQGNQPQHF,.,17,TRBJ1-5,TRBV19
CASSHVGTGIYEQYF,.,15,TRBJ2-7,TRBV7-2
CASSQGNGAGTTDTQYF,.,17,TRBJ2-3,TRBV4-2
CASSLPWSSEGKETQYF,once,17,TRBJ2-5,TRBV7-2
CASSQGGSYEQYF,.,13,TRBJ2-7,TRBV4-2
CASSDRYYEQYF,.,12,TRBJ2-7,TRBV7-2
CASSPRDRDAYEQYF,.,15,TRBJ2-7,TRBV5-5
CASSQNLGTGGDEQYF,.,16,TRBJ2-7,TRBV4-3
CASSVGGRSGNTIYF,once,15,TRBJ1-3,TRBV9
CASSLRVRLVMGEQFF,.,16,TRBJ2-1,TRBV7-9
CASSLERGVPSGANVLTF,.,18,TRBJ2-6,TRBV11-2
CASSFSEGYEQYF,.,13,TRBJ2-7,TRBV7-3
CASSPGTSGRTDTQYF,.,16,TRBJ2-3,TRBV7-9
CASSVEAWVRGSYEQYF,.,17,TRBJ2-7,TRBV9
CASSLVGGNNEKLFF,.,15,TRBJ1-4,TRBV7-2
CASRWGQGYGYTF,.,13,TRBJ1-2,TRBV6-1
CATSRDRNDYEQYF,.,14,TRBJ2-7,TRBV15
CSVGGGNQPQHF,once,12,TRBJ1-5,TRBV29-1
CASSLQGAGQPQHF,.,14,TRBJ1-5,TRBV2
CASSWGQPYGYTF,.,13,TRBJ1-2,TRBV13
CASSEYRQTTGNTIYF,.,16,TRBJ1-3,TRBV2
CASSEPGGEAFF,.,12,TRBJ1-1,TRBV4-2
CASSRQGAATNEKLFF,.,16,TRBJ1-4,TRBV9
CASSRKRGLAYPESTDTQYF,.,20,TRBJ2-3,TRBV4-3
CASSQVPSGSYEQYF,.,15,TRBJ2-7,TRBV14